Listed below are T cell receptor beta chains from one sample, sequenced in a study of cytomegalovirus exposure and HLA in healthy donors. Sequencing was performed with immunoSEQ multiplex PCR; in TCRdb, only in-frame clones are kept and a portion is missing. Its listing shows approximately 110,000 clones. The sequenced sample consisted of PBMCs. Source of these receptors: a man aged 18 to 29 in good health and CMV-seronegative. Each CDR3 is given with its conserved first and last residue. The D gene is left open where the match is weak.

v_call d_call cdr3_length cdr3_aa
TRBV29-1 - 14 CSVRTSTNTGELFF
TRBV15 TRBD1 16 CATSSHGQGGKEKLFF
TRBV2 TRBD2 15 CASRGGLAGGYEQYF
TRBV11-2 TRBD1 15 CASSNLGQGNYGYTF
TRBV9 TRBD1 15 CASSLGQGRTDTQYF
TRBV19 - 14 CASSIGGLGTEAFF
TRBV2 - 13 CAIPGGRSGEQFF
TRBV28 TRBD1 15 CASSLMGQGNQPQHF
TRBV7-9 TRBD1 14 CASREGAGNTEAFF
TRBV19 - 10 CASSTVEAFF
TRBV6-1 TRBD1 17 CASSEPRDRLSSYEQYF
TRBV11-2 - 15 CASSLDLGSFYGYTF
TRBV2 - 14 CASISQGVNTEAFF
TRBV5-6 - 15 CASSSLDAEGSPLHF
TRBV4-1 TRBD1 15 CASRLQGGSYNEQFF
TRBV28 TRBD2 13 CATQGRTSYEQYF
TRBV7-8 TRBD1 17 CASSRDSELYSNQPQHF
TRBV5-1 TRBD2 15 CASSESGATLGTQYF
TRBV2 - 13 CASSVRNGNEQFF
TRBV6-4 TRBD1 14 CASSLRQGGQPQHF
TRBV6-6 TRBD1 16 CASSQQQGSLSYGYTF
TRBV30 - 15 CALPRAGRMNTEAFF
TRBV19 - 16 CASSIGTGSGANVLTF
TRBV5-1 TRBD2 17 CASSWGLAGVRTGELFF
TRBV4-2 TRBD1 18 CASSQASRTGNSEDTQYF
TRBV7-7 - 13 CASSLGQGNTIYF
TRBV25-1 - 12 CASLQGLDGYTF
TRBV5-1 - 11 CASIEEETQYF
TRBV6-5 - 14 CASSYSGGRTEAFF
TRBV5-1 - 15 CASSLTPLSNQPQHF
TRBV6-1 - 13 CASSARPDQPQHF
TRBV10-2 - 15 CASSAGGGPTDTQYF
TRBV28 - 14 CASSQDRSIYGYTF
TRBV27 - 17 CASSSLSDSSRTYEQYF
TRBV6-4 TRBD2 13 CASSEVGGYEQYF